These 16 T cell receptor beta chains share one sample of origin, sequenced in a study of identical twins. TCRdb re-analysed the 5' RACE reads in MiXCR, keeping a single row per CDR3 protein. Among under 400,000 distinct CDR3 sequences listed, 9% were seen once. Source material: naive T cells sorted from blood. The receptors come from a woman aged 45-59 years in good health.

Turning to this clonotype: Possible read error: a much larger clone is one base away. V is TRBV20-1 and J is TRBJ2-3, with 11 bases aligning to TRBD2. V lost 5 bases and J lost 5; bases outside the gene matches: 6. The CDR3 covers 14 residues. CDR1 is DFQATT, CDR2 SNEGSKA, per germline (reference sequence). The CDR3 nucleotides are TGCAGTGCTGGCACTAGCGGGGGTGGAGATACGCAGTATTTT. Its protein product is CSAGTSGGGDTQYF.

In its sample, this clonotype was seen many times. The V gene is TRBV5-1, the J gene TRBJ2-7, with D unclear. V was cut by 3 bases and J by 6 bases, with 7 bases left in between. The CDR3 has 11 residues. Germline V lookup: CDR1 SGHRS, CDR2 YFSETQ. In DNA, the CDR3 is TGCGCCAGCAGCTCCCTCCTCGAGCAGTACTTC. Encoded protein: CASSSLLEQYF. Variable domain in full (rest from reference TRBV5-1 and TRBJ2-7): KAGVTQTPRYLIKTRGQQVTLSCSPISGHRSVSWYQQTPGQGLQFLFEYFSETQRNKGNFPGRFSGRQFSNSRSEMNVSTLELGDSALYLCASSSLLEQYFGPGTRLTVT.

This clonotype was found a few times. The chain is built from TRBV7-9 and TRBJ2-1, with TRBD2 identical over 8 bases. V was clipped by 5 bases and J by 6 bases; unmatched bases: 6. From germline, CDR1 is SEHNR and CDR2 FQNEAQ (reference sequence). The CDR3 is 14 residues long. As DNA, the CDR3 is TGTGCCAGCAGCACCGGGAGGGTGGGCAATGAGCAGTTCTTC. Protein sequence: CASSTGRVGNEQFF.

The table lists this clonotype with many counts. This chain joins TRBV25-1 and TRBJ2-1; 9 nucleotides agree with TRBD2. The germline V gene encodes CDR1 MGHDK and CDR2 SYGVNS. This CDR3 has 16 amino acids. Trimming cost V 5 bases and J 2 bases; bases outside gene matches: 7. The CDR3 loop is CASSPRLADPYNEQFF. Here the CDR3 DNA reads TGTGCCAGCAGTCCGAGACTAGCGGACCCCTACAATGAGCAGTTCTTC.

At least ten counts were recorded for this clonotype. The chain uses TRBV29-1 and TRBJ1-1; D is possibly TRBD1 (5 bases). Trimming removed 4 bases at V and 4 bases at J, with 13 bases between. Germline CDR1 is SQVTM and CDR2 is ANQGSEA. The CDR3 totals 13 residues. DNA for the CDR3: TGCAGCGTTGGGGTTGGGGGGAGCACTGAAGCTTTCTTT. This encodes CSVGVGGSTEAFF. Using reference TRBV29-1 and TRBJ1-1 for the parts outside the CDR3, the full variable domain is SAVISQKPSRDICQRGTSLTIQCQVDSQVTMMFWYRQQPGQSLTLIATANQGSEATYESGFVIDKFPISRPNLTFSTLTVSNMSPEDSSIYLCSVGVGGSTEAFFGQGTRLTVV.

This clonotype was observed many times. The chain is built from TRBV3-1 and TRBJ2-7; 8 nucleotides line up with TRBD2. The length of the CDR3 is 16 residues. Germline values: CDR1 LGHDT, CDR2 YNNKEL (reference sequence). The V and J ends lost 0 bases and 1 base, in that order; junction bases with no gene match: 5. The chain's CDR3 is CASSQDLVAGSYEQYF. CDR3 bases: TGTGCCAGCAGCCAAGATTTGGTAGCGGGGTCCTACGAGCAGTACTTC.

V and J are TRBV3-1 and TRBJ2-7; a possible D gene is TRBD2 (6 bases). The CDR3 totals 16 residues. CDR1 and CDR2 from the germline V gene are LGHDT and YNNKEL (reference sequence). With 4 bases removed from V and 2 bases from J, the gap between germline ends came to 18 bases. The CDR3 DNA follows: TGTGCCAGCAGCCCGTTGCCGGGACTGGGGCCCTACGAGCAGTACTTC. Translated: CASSPLPGLGPYEQYF.

The J gene is TRBJ2-3, the V gene TRBV5-1; 9 bases align to TRBD2. J lost 3 bases, V lost 4 bases, and 12 bases had no gene match. The CDR3 has 17 residues. Germline loops: CDR1 SGHRS, CDR2 YFSETQ. CDR3 DNA sequence: TGCGCCAGCAGCATCCTTAGGGCGGGAGGGCCTACAGATACGCAGTATTTT. Its protein product is CASSILRAGGPTDTQYF.

The genes are TRBV12-3 or TRBV12-4 and TRBJ2-3, with TRBD2 matching over 11 bases. V shed 3 bases, J shed 1 base, and the junction held 0 bases outside the gene matches. The CDR3 consists of 15 residues. The CDR3 DNA reads as TGTGCCAGCAGTTTTAGCGGGAGGGGCACAGATACGCAGTATTTT. It encodes CASSFSGRGTDTQYF.

This clonotype was seen many times. J is TRBJ2-1 and V is TRBV20-1; 8 nucleotides match TRBD2. The CDR3 extends over 13 amino acids. V dropped 8 bases and J dropped 6; count of bases not matched to a gene: 9. Germline V gene sequence: CDR1 DFQATT, CDR2 SNEGSKA (reference sequence). CDR3 protein: CSTIAGYGNEQFF. CDR3 DNA: TGCAGTACAATAGCGGGATACGGCAATGAGCAGTTCTTC.

The sample holds many counts of this clonotype. The chain combines TRBV29-1 with TRBJ2-2; D is ambiguous. The CDR3 is 12 residues long. The V gene lost 4 bases and the J gene lost 4 bases, with 7 bases spanning the gap. Germline loops: CDR1 SQVTM, CDR2 ANQGSEA. The CDR3 DNA reads TGCAGCGTTGGGGTTGTCACCGGGGAGCTGTTTTTT. Protein: CSVGVVTGELFF.

The J gene is TRBJ2-2, the V gene TRBV7-9; TRBD2 is a possible D gene (5 bases). This CDR3 has 16 amino acids. V lost 2 bases and J 0 bases, leaving 10 bases between the germline ends. Germline CDR1 and CDR2: SEHNR and FQNEAQ (reference sequence). Here the CDR3 reads CASSLLDFANTGELFF. DNA of the CDR3: TGTGCCAGCAGCTTACTGGACTTCGCGAACACCGGGGAGCTGTTTTTT. The full variable domain, its missing parts supplied by reference TRBV7-9 and TRBJ2-2, is DTGVSQNPRHKITKRGQNVTFRCDPISEHNRLYWYRQTLGQGPEFLTYFQNEAQLEKSRLLSDRFSAERPKGSFSTLEIQRTEQGDSAMYLCASSLLDFANTGELFFGEGSRLTVL.

This clonotype was detected only a few times. The J gene is TRBJ2-7, the V gene TRBV5-1; possible D gene TRBD1, 6 bases. This CDR3 contains 15 residues. Germline values: CDR1 SGHRS, CDR2 YFSETQ. V lost 0 bases to trimming and J lost 3 bases, with 13 bases between them. This chain's CDR3 is CASSLAGQFYYEQYV. Here the CDR3 DNA reads TGCGCCAGCAGCTTGGCCGGACAGTTTTACTACGAGCAGTACGTC.

This clonotype came up a few times. The rearrangement links TRBV6-4 to TRBJ2-3, with TRBD2 matching 14 bases. The CDR3 runs to 14 residues. V trimming: 5 bases; J trimming: 8 bases; junction bases outside the gene matches: 3. Germline V gene lookup returns CDR1 MRHNA and CDR2 SNTAGT. CDR3 sequence reads: CASSSGTSGSTQYF. The CDR3 DNA reads TGTGCCAGCAGTTCAGGGACTAGCGGGAGTACGCAGTATTTT.

The sample holds many counts of this clonotype. V gene TRBV2 combines with J gene TRBJ2-7; D gene uncertain. This CDR3 has 15 amino acids. The V and J ends lost 8 bases and 1 base respectively, with 18 bases between them. Germline assignment: CDR1 SNHLY and CDR2 FYNNEI. This chain's CDR3 is CASHTADGESYEQYF. DNA for the CDR3: TGTGCCAGCCACACGGCGGACGGCGAATCCTACGAGCAGTACTTC.

This rearrangement joins TRBV20-1 to TRBJ2-1; the match to TRBD2 covers 7 bases. The germline V gene has CDR1 DFQATT and CDR2 SNEGSKA (reference sequence). J gave up 1 base and V 2 bases, and 5 bases lay outside the gene matches. CDR3 length: 15 residues. The CDR3 reads CSARLRTRSYNEQFF. In DNA form, the CDR3 reads TGCAGTGCTAGACTGAGGACTAGGTCCTACAATGAGCAGTTCTTC.